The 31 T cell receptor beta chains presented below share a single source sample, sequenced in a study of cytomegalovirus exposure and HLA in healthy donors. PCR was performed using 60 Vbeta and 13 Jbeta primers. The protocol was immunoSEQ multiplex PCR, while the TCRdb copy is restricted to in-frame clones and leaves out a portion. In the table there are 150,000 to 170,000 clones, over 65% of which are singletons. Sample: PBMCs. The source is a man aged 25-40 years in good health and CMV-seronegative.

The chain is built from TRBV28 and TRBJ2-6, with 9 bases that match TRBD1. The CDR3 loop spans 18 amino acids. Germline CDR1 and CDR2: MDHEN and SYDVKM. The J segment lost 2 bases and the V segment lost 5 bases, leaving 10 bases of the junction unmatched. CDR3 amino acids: CASSLPGQGIAGANVLTF. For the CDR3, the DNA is TGTGCCAGCAGTCTACCGGGACAGGGTATAGCTGGGGCCAACGTCCTGACTTTC.

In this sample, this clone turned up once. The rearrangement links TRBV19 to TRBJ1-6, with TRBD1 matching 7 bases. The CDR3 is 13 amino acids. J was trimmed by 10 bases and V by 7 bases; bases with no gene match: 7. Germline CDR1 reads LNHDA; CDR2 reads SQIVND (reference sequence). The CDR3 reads CASTRTGGSPLHF. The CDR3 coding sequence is TGTGCCAGTACCAGGACAGGCGGATCACCCCTCCACTTT. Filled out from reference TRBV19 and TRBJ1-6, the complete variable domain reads DGGITQSPKYLFRKEGQNVTLSCEQNLNHDAMYWYRQDPGQGLRLIYYSQIVNDFQKGDIAEGYSVSREKKESFPLTVTSAQKNPTAFYLCASTRTGGSPLHFGNGTRLTVT.

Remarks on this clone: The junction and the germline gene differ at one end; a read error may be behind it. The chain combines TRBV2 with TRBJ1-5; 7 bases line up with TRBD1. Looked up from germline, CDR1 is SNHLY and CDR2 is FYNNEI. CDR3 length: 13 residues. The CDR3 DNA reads TGTGCCAGCAGGGGAACAGGGGACCAGCCCCAGAATTTT. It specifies CASRGTGDQPQNF.

The CDR3 DNA follows: TGTGCCAGCAGTTCCGACAAGTTCAATCAGCCCCAGCATTTT. Amino acids: CASSSDKFNQPQHF. The chain joins TRBV6-6 to TRBJ1-5; D ambiguous. The V gene's germline CDR1 is MNHNY and CDR2 SVGAGI (reference sequence). V lost 4 bases and J lost 3, with 10 bases in between. The CDR3 totals 14 residues.

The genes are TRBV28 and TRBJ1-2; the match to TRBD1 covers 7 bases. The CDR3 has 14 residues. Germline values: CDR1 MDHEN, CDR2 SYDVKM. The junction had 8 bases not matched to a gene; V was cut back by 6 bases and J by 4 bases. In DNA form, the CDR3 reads TGTGCCAGCAGGCCGGGACAGACGGTCTATGGCTACACCTTC. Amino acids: CASRPGQTVYGYTF.

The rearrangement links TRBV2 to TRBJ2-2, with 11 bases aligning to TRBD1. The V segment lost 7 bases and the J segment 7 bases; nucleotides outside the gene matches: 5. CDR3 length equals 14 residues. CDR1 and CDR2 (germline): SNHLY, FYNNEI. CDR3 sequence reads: CASTGQGAIGELFF. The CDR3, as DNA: TGTGCCAGCACCGGACAGGGGGCAATCGGGGAGCTGTTTTTT.

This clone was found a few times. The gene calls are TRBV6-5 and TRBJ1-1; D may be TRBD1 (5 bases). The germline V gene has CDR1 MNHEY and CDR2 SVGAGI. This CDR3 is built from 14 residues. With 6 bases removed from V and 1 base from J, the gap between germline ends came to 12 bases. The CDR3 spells CASRTRARNTEAFF. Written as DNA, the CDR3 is TGTGCCAGCAGGACCAGGGCGCGGAACACTGAAGCTTTCTTT.

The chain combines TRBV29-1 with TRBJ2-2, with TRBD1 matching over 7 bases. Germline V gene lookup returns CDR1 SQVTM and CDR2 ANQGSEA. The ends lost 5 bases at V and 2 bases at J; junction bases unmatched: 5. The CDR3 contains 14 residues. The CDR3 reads CSVLGQSNTGELFF. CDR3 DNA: TGCAGCGTTCTGGGACAGTCAAACACCGGGGAGCTGTTTTTT.

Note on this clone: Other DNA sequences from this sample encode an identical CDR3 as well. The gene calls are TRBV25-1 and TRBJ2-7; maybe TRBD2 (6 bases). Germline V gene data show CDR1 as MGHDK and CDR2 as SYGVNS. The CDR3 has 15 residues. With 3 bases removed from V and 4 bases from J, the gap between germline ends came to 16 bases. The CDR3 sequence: CASSDPSLAQYEQYF. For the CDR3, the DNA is TGTGCCAGCAGTGATCCCTCACTAGCCCAATACGAGCAGTACTTC.

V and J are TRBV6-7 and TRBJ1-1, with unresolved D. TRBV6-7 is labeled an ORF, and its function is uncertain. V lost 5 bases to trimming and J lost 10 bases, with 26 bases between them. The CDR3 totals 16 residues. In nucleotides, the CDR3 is TGTGCCAGCAGTGCCGGGAGGGTTCGGTCCTGCCTCGGAGCTTTCTTT. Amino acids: CASSAGRVRSCLGAFF.

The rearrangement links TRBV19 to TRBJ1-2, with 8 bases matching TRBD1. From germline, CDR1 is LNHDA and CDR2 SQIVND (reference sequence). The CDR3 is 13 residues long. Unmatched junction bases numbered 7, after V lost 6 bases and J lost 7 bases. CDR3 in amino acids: CASRQGVIGGYTF. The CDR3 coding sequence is TGTGCCAGTAGACAGGGGGTTATCGGTGGCTACACCTTC.

CDR3 sequence: CASSLVRGPQHF. The CDR3 nucleotides are TGTGCCAGCAGCTTAGTTCGGGGGCCCCAGCATTTT. The J gene is TRBJ1-5, the V gene TRBV7-2; D is uncertain. Trimming pared 1 base from V and 9 bases from J, leaving 7 bases between. This CDR3 region has 12 residues. In germline, CDR1 is SGHTA, CDR2 FQGNSA.

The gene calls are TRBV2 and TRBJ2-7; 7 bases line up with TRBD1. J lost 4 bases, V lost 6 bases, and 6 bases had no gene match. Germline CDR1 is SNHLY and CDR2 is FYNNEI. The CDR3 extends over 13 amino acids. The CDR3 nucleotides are TGTGCCAGCAGCGAGGGGGCTACATACGAGCAGTACTTC. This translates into CASSEGATYEQYF.

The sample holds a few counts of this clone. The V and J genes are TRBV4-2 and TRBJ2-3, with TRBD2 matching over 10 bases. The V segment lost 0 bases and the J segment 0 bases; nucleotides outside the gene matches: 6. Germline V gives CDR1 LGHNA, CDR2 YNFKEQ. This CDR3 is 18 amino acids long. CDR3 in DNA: TGTGCCAGCAGCCAAGATCTAGCGGGGGTCTCTAGCACAGATACGCAGTATTTT. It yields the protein CASSQDLAGVSSTDTQYF.

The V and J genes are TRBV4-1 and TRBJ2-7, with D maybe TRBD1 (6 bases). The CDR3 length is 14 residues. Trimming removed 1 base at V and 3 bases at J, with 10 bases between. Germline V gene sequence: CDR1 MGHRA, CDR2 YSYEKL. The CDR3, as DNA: TGCGCCAGCAGCCAAGGACAGGCGATCTACGAGCAGTACTTC. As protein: CASSQGQAIYEQYF.

CDR3 nucleotides: TGTGCCAGTAGTACTCACTCCGGGACAGGGGGCGCGGGGCAGCCCCAGCATTTT. This codes for CASSTHSGTGGAGQPQHF. The V and J genes are TRBV19 and TRBJ1-5; 12 bases line up with TRBD1. The CDR3 has 18 amino acids. V gave up 4 bases and J gave up 7 bases; unmatched junction bases: 14. The V gene's germline CDR1 is LNHDA and CDR2 SQIVND (reference sequence).

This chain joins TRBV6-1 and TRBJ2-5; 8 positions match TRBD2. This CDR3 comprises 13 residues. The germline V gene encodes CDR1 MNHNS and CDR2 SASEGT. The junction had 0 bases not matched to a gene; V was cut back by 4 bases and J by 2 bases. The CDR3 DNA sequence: TGTGCCAGCAGTGCTAGCGGGCAAGAGACCCAGTACTTC. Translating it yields CASSASGQETQYF.

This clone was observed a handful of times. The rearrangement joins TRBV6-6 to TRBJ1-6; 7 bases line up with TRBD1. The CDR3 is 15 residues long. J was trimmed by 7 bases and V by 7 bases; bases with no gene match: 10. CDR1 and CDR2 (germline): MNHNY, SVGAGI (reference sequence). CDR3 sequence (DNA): TGTGCCAGCACCTTGACAGGGAGAGGGAATTCACCCCTCCACTTT. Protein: CASTLTGRGNSPLHF.

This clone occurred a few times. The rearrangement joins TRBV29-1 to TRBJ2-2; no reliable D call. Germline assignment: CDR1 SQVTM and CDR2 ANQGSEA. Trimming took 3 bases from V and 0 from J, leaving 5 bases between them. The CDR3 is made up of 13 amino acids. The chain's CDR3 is CSVDRANTGELFF. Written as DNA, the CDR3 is TGCAGCGTTGATCGGGCGAACACCGGGGAGCTGTTTTTT.

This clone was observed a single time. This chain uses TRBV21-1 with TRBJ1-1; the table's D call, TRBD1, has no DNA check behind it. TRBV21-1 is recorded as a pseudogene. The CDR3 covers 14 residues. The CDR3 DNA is TGTGCCAGCAGCCCCGACAGACTGAACACTGAAGCTTTCTTT. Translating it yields CASSPDRLNTEAFF.

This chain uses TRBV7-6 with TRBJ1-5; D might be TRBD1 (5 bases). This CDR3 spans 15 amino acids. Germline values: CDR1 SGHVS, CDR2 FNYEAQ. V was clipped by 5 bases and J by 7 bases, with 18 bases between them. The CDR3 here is CASSPGVGVVQPQHF. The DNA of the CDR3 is TGTGCCAGCAGCCCAGGAGTAGGGGTTGTACAGCCCCAGCATTTT.

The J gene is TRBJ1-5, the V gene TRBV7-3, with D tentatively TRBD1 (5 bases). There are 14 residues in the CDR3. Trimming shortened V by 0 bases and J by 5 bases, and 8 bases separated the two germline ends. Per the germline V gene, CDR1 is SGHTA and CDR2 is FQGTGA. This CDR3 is CASSLTGGDQPQHF. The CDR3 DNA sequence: TGTGCCAGCAGCTTAACCGGGGGAGATCAGCCCCAGCATTTT.

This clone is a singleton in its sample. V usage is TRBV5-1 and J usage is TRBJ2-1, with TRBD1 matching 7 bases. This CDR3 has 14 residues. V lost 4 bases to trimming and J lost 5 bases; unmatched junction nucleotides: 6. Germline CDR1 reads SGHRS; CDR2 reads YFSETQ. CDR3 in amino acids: CASSPRQGNNEQFF. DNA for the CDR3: TGCGCCAGCAGCCCCAGACAGGGAAACAATGAGCAGTTCTTC.

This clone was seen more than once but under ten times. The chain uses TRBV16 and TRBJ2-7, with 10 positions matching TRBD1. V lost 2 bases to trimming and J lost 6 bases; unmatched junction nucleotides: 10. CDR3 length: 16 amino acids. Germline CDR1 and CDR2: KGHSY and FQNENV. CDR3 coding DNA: TGTGCCAGCAGCCAAGACTCCGGGACAGGGGAGCGCGAGCAGTACTTC. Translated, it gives CASSQDSGTGEREQYF.

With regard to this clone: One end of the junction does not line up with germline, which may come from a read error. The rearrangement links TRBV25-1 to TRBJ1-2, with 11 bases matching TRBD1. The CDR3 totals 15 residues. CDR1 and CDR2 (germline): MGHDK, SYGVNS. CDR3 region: CASSERTGGGGGYPF. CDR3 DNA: TGTGCCAGCAGTGAAAGGACAGGGGGCGGAGGTGGCTACCCCTTC.

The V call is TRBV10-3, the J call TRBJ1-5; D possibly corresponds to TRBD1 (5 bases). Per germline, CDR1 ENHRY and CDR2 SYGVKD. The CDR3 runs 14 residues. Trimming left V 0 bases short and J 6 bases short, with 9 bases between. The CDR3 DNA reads TGTGCCATCAGTGAGTCGGGGGAGGGTCAGCCCCAGCATTTT. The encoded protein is CAISESGEGQPQHF.

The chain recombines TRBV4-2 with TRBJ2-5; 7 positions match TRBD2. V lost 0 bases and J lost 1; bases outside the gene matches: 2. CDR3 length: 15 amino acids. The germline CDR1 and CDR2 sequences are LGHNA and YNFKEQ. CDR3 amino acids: CASSQETSAQETQYF. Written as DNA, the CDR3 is TGTGCCAGCAGCCAAGAAACTAGCGCCCAAGAGACCCAGTACTTC.

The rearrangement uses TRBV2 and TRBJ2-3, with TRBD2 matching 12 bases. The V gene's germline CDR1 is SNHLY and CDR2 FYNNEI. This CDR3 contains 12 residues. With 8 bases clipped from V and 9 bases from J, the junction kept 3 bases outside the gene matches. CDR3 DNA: TGTGCCAGCCGGCTAGCGGGGGGGACGCAGTATTTT. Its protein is CASRLAGGTQYF.

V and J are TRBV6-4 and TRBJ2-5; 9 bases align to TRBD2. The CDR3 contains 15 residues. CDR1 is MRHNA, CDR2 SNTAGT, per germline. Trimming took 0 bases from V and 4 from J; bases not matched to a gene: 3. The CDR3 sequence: CASSDSAGGLETQYF. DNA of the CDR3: TGTGCCAGCAGTGACTCAGCGGGGGGACTAGAGACCCAGTACTTC.

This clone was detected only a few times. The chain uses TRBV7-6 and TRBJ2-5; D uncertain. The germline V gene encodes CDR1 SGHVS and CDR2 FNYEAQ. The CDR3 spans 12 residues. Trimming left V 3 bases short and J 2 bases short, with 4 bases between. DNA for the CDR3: TGTGCCAGCAGCTTTCAACAAGAGACCCAGTACTTC. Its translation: CASSFQQETQYF.

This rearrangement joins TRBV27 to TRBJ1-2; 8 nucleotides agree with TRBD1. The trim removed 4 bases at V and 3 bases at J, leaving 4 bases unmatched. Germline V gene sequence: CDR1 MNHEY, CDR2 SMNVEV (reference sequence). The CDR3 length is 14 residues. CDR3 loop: CASSSPGQDYGYTF. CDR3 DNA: TGTGCCAGCAGTTCCCCGGGACAGGACTATGGCTACACCTTC.